This passage covers 2 T cell receptor beta chains from one sample sequenced in a study of cytomegalovirus exposure and HLA in healthy donors. Primers included in the PCR were 60 Vbeta and 13 Jbeta primers. The table came from immunoSEQ multiplex PCR; TCRdb's copy has only in-frame clones and leaves some out. This sample has 150,000 or so clones; roughly 79% occur once, and the top ten carry 0.95% to 1.1%. Sequenced: PBMCs. The receptors shown here come from a woman aged 40 to 55 in good health and CMV-seronegative.

This clone appeared a single time. The chain couples TRBV25-1 to TRBJ2-1; 8 bases agree with TRBD2. V was pared by 1 base and J by 2 bases, with 4 bases of the junction left unmatched. Germline lookup yields CDR1 MGHDK and CDR2 SYGVNS. The CDR3 contains 16 residues. The CDR3 sequence: CASSESSAGAYNEQFF. DNA of the CDR3: TGTGCCAGCAGTGAATCCTCAGCGGGGGCCTACAATGAGCAGTTCTTC. The variable domain in full, with the rest retrieved from reference TRBV25-1 and TRBJ2-1, is EADIYQTPRYLVIGTGKKITLECSQTMGHDKMYWYQQDPGMELHLIHYSYGVNSTEKGDLSSESTVSRIRTEHFPLTLESARPSHTSQYLCASSESSAGAYNEQFFGPGTRLTVL.

The genes are TRBV6-4 and TRBJ2-2; D gene ambiguous. Germline V gene data show CDR1 as MRHNA and CDR2 as SNTAGT. V lost 3 bases, J lost 6 bases, and 8 bases lay in between. The CDR3 is 13 residues long. CDR3 sequence reads: CASSEGPSGELFF. Here the CDR3 DNA reads TGTGCCAGCAGTGAGGGCCCTTCCGGGGAGCTGTTTTTT.